This entry lists 32 T cell receptor beta chains sequenced from one sample in a study of T cell changes during pregnancy in multiple sclerosis. TCRdb keeps only in-frame clones here, not all; method: immunoSEQ multiplex PCR. Of tens of thousands of clones listed, almost 95% were seen once; the top ten hold roughly 0.98%. Sequenced material: peripheral blood, taken after pregnancy. The receptors originated from a female donor with multiple sclerosis, enrolled in a pregnancy study.

J is TRBJ1-5 and V is TRBV19, with 7 bases that match TRBD1. The CDR3 contains 15 residues. V lost 8 bases, J lost 7 bases, and 14 bases stayed unmatched. The germline gives CDR1 LNHDA, CDR2 SQIVND (reference sequence). CDR3 sequence: CASGEIQGVGQPQHF. CDR3 nucleotides: TGTGCCAGTGGCGAGATCCAGGGGGTGGGGCAGCCCCAGCATTTT.

The J gene is TRBJ2-3, the V gene TRBV6-1; 10 bases line up with TRBD2. Trimming removed 8 bases from V and 2 bases from J; junction bases left unmatched: 7. This CDR3 region has 15 residues. Germline CDR1 and CDR2: MNHNS and SASEGT. CDR3 nucleotides: TGTGCCAGCTCCTTGACTAGCGGGTTCACAGATACGCAGTATTTT. This gives the protein CASSLTSGFTDTQYF.

V and J are TRBV7-6 and TRBJ1-4; 11 nucleotides match TRBD1. Trimming at V came to 5 bases and at J to 6 bases, leaving 2 bases not matched to a gene. The CDR3 covers 14 residues. Germline V lookup: CDR1 SGHVS, CDR2 FNYEAQ. The CDR3 nucleotides read TGTGCCAGCAGCCGGACAGGGGGCGATGAAAAACTGTTTTTT. It codes for CASSRTGGDEKLFF.

The V and J genes are TRBV29-1 and TRBJ1-4; possible D gene TRBD1, 5 bases. In germline, CDR1 is SQVTM, CDR2 ANQGSEA. The V and J ends lost 6 bases and 0 bases respectively, with 14 bases between them. The CDR3 runs 15 residues. CDR3 region: CSVGPLQATNEKLFF. The CDR3 bases are TGCAGCGTGGGGCCCTTGCAGGCAACTAATGAAAAACTGTTTTTT.

V and J are TRBV9 and TRBJ2-7, with 7 nucleotides matching TRBD1. V was clipped by 1 base and J by 6 bases; unmatched bases: 10. The CDR3 has 15 residues. Germline values: CDR1 SGDLS, CDR2 YYNGEE. CDR3 DNA sequence: TGTGCCAGCAGCGTATATGACAGGGAGAGCGCCGAGCAGTACTTC. Translation gives CASSVYDRESAEQYF.

This clone has only a few counts. The chain uses TRBV6-4 and TRBJ2-3; 7 nucleotides agree with TRBD2. The CDR3 covers 15 residues. In germline, CDR1 is MRHNA, CDR2 SNTAGT. Trimming took 4 bases from V and 0 from J; bases not matched to a gene: 4. CDR3 residues: CASSVAGSSTDTQYF. CDR3 nucleotide sequence: TGTGCCAGCAGTGTAGCGGGCTCTAGCACAGATACGCAGTATTTT.

J is TRBJ1-5 and V is TRBV9; D call uncertain. V was cut by 3 bases and J by 4 bases, with 11 bases left in between. The length of the CDR3 is 14 residues. Germline assignment: CDR1 SGDLS and CDR2 YYNGEE. CDR3 in DNA: TGTGCCAGCAGCGCTAGCGATGGAAATCAGCCCCAGCATTTT. It specifies CASSASDGNQPQHF.

The chain recombines TRBV27 with TRBJ1-3; 8 bases line up with TRBD1. V dropped 6 bases and J dropped 6; count of bases not matched to a gene: 4. Germline loops: CDR1 MNHEY, CDR2 SMNVEV (reference sequence). The CDR3 totals 13 residues. DNA of the CDR3: TGTGCCAGCAGGGCAGGGGGCACAAACACCATATATTTT. Translated: CASRAGGTNTIYF.

The chain joins TRBV7-8 to TRBJ1-2; possibly TRBD1 for D (6 bases). Between the trimmed V and J ends, which lost 5 bases and 8 bases, there was a span of 12 bases. Germline V lookup: CDR1 SGHVS, CDR2 FQNEAQ. The CDR3 length is 12 residues. The CDR3 protein is CASSGGFWGYTF. In DNA, the CDR3 is TGTGCCAGCAGCGGGGGCTTTTGGGGCTACACCTTC.

The rearrangement uses TRBV25-1 and TRBJ1-1; a possible D gene is TRBD1 (6 bases). The germline CDR1 and CDR2 sequences are MGHDK and SYGVNS. V shed 3 bases and J shed 0 bases, with 11 bases lying between them. CDR3 length: 15 residues. CDR3 coding DNA: TGTGCCAGCAGTGATCCGGGACAACTGAACACTGAAGCTTTCTTT. It codes for CASSDPGQLNTEAFF. Supplemented by reference TRBV25-1 and TRBJ1-1, the full variable domain reads EADIYQTPRYLVIGTGKKITLECSQTMGHDKMYWYQQDPGMELHLIHYSYGVNSTEKGDLSSESTVSRIRTEHFPLTLESARPSHTSQYLCASSDPGQLNTEAFFGQGTRLTVV.

The J gene is TRBJ1-1, the V gene TRBV4-3, with TRBD1 matching over 11 bases. This CDR3 is built from 17 residues. Germline V gene data show CDR1 as LGHNA and CDR2 as YSLEER. Trimming took 6 bases from V and 4 from J; bases not matched to a gene: 13. CDR3 DNA sequence: TGCGCCAGCAGAGTGCGAGGACAGGGGGCCTGGGGCACTGAAGCTTTCTTT. This codes for CASRVRGQGAWGTEAFF.

The chain couples TRBV6-6 to TRBJ2-1; tentative D call: TRBD1 (6 bases). The CDR3 has 16 amino acids. V was cut by 2 bases and J by 4 bases, with 15 bases left in between. The germline CDR1 and CDR2 sequences are MNHNY and SVGAGI (reference sequence). In nucleotides, the CDR3 is TGTGCCAGCAGTTACACCAGGGGCCAAATATACAATGAGCAGTTCTTC. As protein: CASSYTRGQIYNEQFF.

This chain links TRBV9 with TRBJ2-1; the match to TRBD2 covers 15 bases. CDR1 and CDR2 from the germline V gene are SGDLS and YYNGEE. After removal of 3 bases from V and 5 bases from J, the junction contained 9 bases not matched to a gene. This CDR3 comprises 18 residues. CDR3 nucleotides: TGTGCCAGCAGCGCTCCCAGGACTAGCGGGGGGGACCACAATGAGCAGTTCTTC. Protein sequence: CASSAPRTSGGDHNEQFF.

The genes are TRBV11-2 and TRBJ2-7; TRBD2 matches 7 bases. This CDR3 is built from 14 residues. CDR1 is SGHAT and CDR2 is FQNNGV in the germline V gene. Trimming took 5 bases from V and 3 from J; bases not matched to a gene: 7. For the CDR3, the DNA is TGTGCCAGCAGCCCCGCAGGGACTAACTACGAGCAGTACTTC. The encoded protein is CASSPAGTNYEQYF. Together with reference TRBV11-2 and TRBJ2-7, the CDR3 gives the full variable domain: EAGVAQSPRYKIIEKRQSVAFWCNPISGHATLYWYQQILGQGPKLLIQFQNNGVVDDSQLPKDRFSAERLKGVDSTLKIQPAKLEDSAVYLCASSPAGTNYEQYFGPGTRLTVT.

The V and J genes are TRBV4-3 and TRBJ2-7; the D gene is possibly TRBD1 (6 bases). Trimming removed 4 bases at V and 0 bases at J, with 13 bases between. Looked up from germline, CDR1 is LGHNA and CDR2 is YSLEER. This CDR3 is built from 15 residues. CDR3 loop: CASSPQDRSSYEQYF. CDR3 in DNA: TGCGCCAGCAGCCCACAAGACAGGAGCTCCTACGAGCAGTACTTC.

V gene TRBV7-2 combines with J gene TRBJ2-1; D gene unclear. Trimming stripped 5 bases from V and 8 bases from J, with 7 bases between. The length of the CDR3 is 11 residues. The V gene's germline CDR1 is SGHTA and CDR2 FQGNSA. The DNA of the CDR3 is TGTGCCAGCAGCCGAGTCTATGAGCAGTTCTTC. It yields the protein CASSRVYEQFF.

The gene calls are TRBV4-2 and TRBJ2-2, with 10 bases that match TRBD2. The junction had 2 bases not matched to a gene; V was cut back by 1 base and J by 6 bases. CDR1 is LGHNA and CDR2 is YNFKEQ in the germline V gene. The CDR3 extends over 15 amino acids. CDR3 amino acids: CASSQVSGGAGELFF. The CDR3 coding sequence is TGTGCCAGCAGCCAAGTCAGCGGGGGGGCCGGGGAGCTGTTTTTT.

The rearrangement links TRBV18 to TRBJ1-2; 12 bases align to TRBD1. This CDR3 spans 15 amino acids. Germline V lookup: CDR1 KGHSH, CDR2 LQKENI. The V gene end was trimmed by 3 bases and the J gene end by 5 bases; junction bases not matched to a gene: 4. The CDR3 DNA is TGTGCCAGCTCACCGGGACAGGGGGCCATGTATGGCTACACCTTC. This codes for CASSPGQGAMYGYTF.

This chain connects TRBV6-5 to TRBJ2-1; D perhaps matches TRBD2 (6 bases). The CDR3 runs 15 residues. The germline CDR1 and CDR2 sequences are MNHEY and SVGAGI. Trimming left V 5 bases short and J 4 bases short, with 15 bases between. In nucleotides, the CDR3 is TGTGCCAGCAGTCCAGAACCTCGGGGGTACAATGAGCAGTTCTTC. Its translation is CASSPEPRGYNEQFF.

The rearrangement uses TRBV14 and TRBJ2-3; a possible D gene is TRBD1 (5 bases). V was clipped by 4 bases and J by 3 bases, with 17 bases between them. In germline, CDR1 is SGHDN, CDR2 FVKESK. CDR3 length: 16 residues. The CDR3 reads CASSRWNRGLTDTQYF. The CDR3 bases are TGTGCCAGCAGCCGATGGAATAGGGGTTTGACAGATACGCAGTATTTT.

This rearrangement joins TRBV7-9 to TRBJ2-7; 10 bases are shared with TRBD1. Germline values: CDR1 SEHNR, CDR2 FQNEAQ (reference sequence). The V gene end was trimmed by 1 base and the J gene end by 5 bases; junction bases not matched to a gene: 5. The CDR3 covers 15 residues. The CDR3 reads CASSLEGTGDHEQYF. DNA for the CDR3: TGTGCCAGCAGCTTAGAGGGGACAGGGGACCACGAGCAGTACTTC.

The chain has TRBV11-3 and TRBJ2-5, with 9 bases matching TRBD1. The CDR3 runs to 15 residues. The trim removed 6 bases at V and 3 bases at J, leaving 8 bases unmatched. The germline V gene has CDR1 SGHNT and CDR2 YENEEA. The CDR3 sequence: CASSPVRDREETQYF. The CDR3 DNA reads as TGTGCCAGCAGTCCCGTGCGGGACAGGGAAGAGACCCAGTACTTC.

This clone was detected once. The rearrangement links TRBV6-1 to TRBJ1-4; tentative D call: TRBD1 (6 bases). V was trimmed by 0 bases and J by 4 bases, leaving 15 bases between them. This CDR3 is 17 amino acids long. Germline V gene data show CDR1 as MNHNS and CDR2 as SASEGT. The CDR3 DNA reads TGTGCCAGCAGTGAAGCCCAATGGGGGCCGGGTAATGAAAAACTGTTTTTT. Protein: CASSEAQWGPGNEKLFF.

The chain carries TRBV7-9 and TRBJ2-7; 12 nucleotides align to TRBD1. V lost 5 bases and J lost 4; bases outside the gene matches: 6. CDR1 SEHNR and CDR2 FQNEAQ come from the germline V gene (reference sequence). The CDR3 length is 15 residues. Here the CDR3 reads CASSPRGQGAYEQYF. The CDR3, as DNA: TGTGCCAGCAGCCCCCGGGGACAGGGGGCTTACGAGCAGTACTTC.

The V call is TRBV9, the J call TRBJ2-5, with D perhaps TRBD2 (6 bases). Germline V CDR1 and CDR2: SGDLS, YYNGEE. The V and J ends lost 4 bases and 3 bases respectively, with 10 bases between them. The CDR3 loop spans 13 amino acids. CDR3 nucleotide sequence: TGTGCCAGCAGCCCGGGAGTGGAAGAGACCCAGTACTTC. It translates to CASSPGVEETQYF.

There are a few counts of this clone. The V call is TRBV7-2, the J call TRBJ1-1; possibly TRBD1 for D (5 bases). The CDR3 spans 13 residues. V shed 3 bases and J shed 5 bases, with 10 bases lying between them. CDR1 SGHTA and CDR2 FQGNSA come from the germline V gene. The CDR3 DNA follows: TGTGCCAGCAGCTTCGGCAGGGCTACTGAAGCTTTCTTT. Translated: CASSFGRATEAFF.

V usage is TRBV27 and J usage is TRBJ2-1; 9 nucleotides match TRBD1. Germline CDR1 is MNHEY and CDR2 is SMNVEV (reference sequence). Trimming cost V 6 bases and J 8 bases; bases outside gene matches: 11. The CDR3 covers 15 residues. CDR3 in DNA: TGTGCCAGCAGACTTTCCGGGACAGGGTTGTATGAGCAGTTCTTC. The encoded protein is CASRLSGTGLYEQFF.

CDR3 sequence (DNA): TGTGCCAGCAGGCCCCCGAGGGGGCCGTACTACGAGCAGTACTTC. The encoded protein is CASRPPRGPYYEQYF. The chain recombines TRBV6-5 with TRBJ2-7, with 7 bases fitting TRBD1. V trimming: 6 bases; J trimming: 3 bases; junction bases outside the gene matches: 11. CDR1 and CDR2 (germline): MNHEY, SVGAGI. The CDR3 contains 15 residues.

The V gene is TRBV7-2, the J gene TRBJ2-3; D uncertain. CDR1 is SGHTA, CDR2 FQGNSA, per germline. The CDR3 extends over 13 amino acids. V shed 6 bases and J shed 5 bases, with 12 bases lying between them. The CDR3 DNA is TGTGCCAGCAGTCTCCCTTCGGGAGATACGCAGTATTTT. The encoded protein is CASSLPSGDTQYF.

The rearrangement uses TRBV9 and TRBJ2-5; 7 nucleotides align to TRBD2. The J segment lost 5 bases and the V segment lost 0 bases, leaving 7 bases of the junction unmatched. The length of the CDR3 is 15 residues. Germline assignment: CDR1 SGDLS and CDR2 YYNGEE. In DNA, the CDR3 is TGTGCCAGCAGCGTAGAGAGGGGAGGGAGGGAGACCCAGTACTTC. This codes for CASSVERGGRETQYF.

This chain joins TRBV7-2 and TRBJ2-7, with TRBD1 identical over 10 bases. The CDR3 is made up of 15 amino acids. Looked up from germline, CDR1 is SGHTA and CDR2 is FQGNSA. Germline trimming cut 5 bases from V and 2 bases from J; bases unmatched to any gene: 6. The CDR3 loop is CASSLGTGVTYEQYF. CDR3 DNA: TGTGCCAGCAGCCTCGGGACAGGGGTTACCTACGAGCAGTACTTC.

The CDR3 DNA is TGTGCCAGCAGCGCTGCCCCGATAGCGGGACTAGCGGGGGGGGGTAACCAAGAGACCCAGTACTTC. Protein product: CASSAAPIAGLAGGGNQETQYF. This chain joins TRBV9 and TRBJ2-5; 16 nucleotides match TRBD2. Per germline, CDR1 SGDLS and CDR2 YYNGEE. V trimming: 3 bases; J trimming: 0 bases; junction bases outside the gene matches: 17. This CDR3 is built from 22 residues.